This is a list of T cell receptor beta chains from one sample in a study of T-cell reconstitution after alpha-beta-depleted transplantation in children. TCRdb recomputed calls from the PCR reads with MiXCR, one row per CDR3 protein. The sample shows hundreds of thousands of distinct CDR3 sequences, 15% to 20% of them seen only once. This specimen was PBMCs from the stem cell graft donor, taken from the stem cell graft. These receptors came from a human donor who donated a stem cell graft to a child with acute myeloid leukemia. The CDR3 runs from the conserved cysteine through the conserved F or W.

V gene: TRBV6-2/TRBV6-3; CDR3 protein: CASCGTSGIRETQYF
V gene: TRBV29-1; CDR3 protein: CSVDFVAGATYQETQYF
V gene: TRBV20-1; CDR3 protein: CSARTLGQGSNQPQHF
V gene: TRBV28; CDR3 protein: CASSSGTSGSYNEQFF
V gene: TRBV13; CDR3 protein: CASSTERNEQFF
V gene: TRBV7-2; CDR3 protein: CASSPKFPSNYGYTF
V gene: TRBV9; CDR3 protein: CASSVKPLPGQGNYEQYF
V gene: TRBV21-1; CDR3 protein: CASSIKGPSTEAFF
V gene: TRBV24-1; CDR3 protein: CATSDYQTGKRHNEQFF
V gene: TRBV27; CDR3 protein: CASSLSGGSVPGYTF
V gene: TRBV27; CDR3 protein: CASSPNGLRNSPLHF